These 15 T cell receptor beta chains came from one sample sequenced in a study of blood T cell repertoires in COVID-19. The assay was immunoSEQ multiplex PCR, and TCRdb's table has in-frame clones only and misses some. The top ten hold 3.5% to 4.5% of the sample, which has a few hundred thousand clones, 80% to 90% seen once. The sample taken for sequencing was PBMCs or T cells enriched from blood (not recorded which). The receptors were sampled from a woman between 40 and 50 years old with acute COVID-19.

This clone turned up a few times. The chain combines TRBV21-1 with TRBJ1-5; the D segment call TRBD1 is taken from the table without a DNA check. TRBV21-1 constitutes a pseudogene. The CDR3 totals 15 residues. The CDR3 sequence is CASSEGDTIPQPQHF. The CDR3 nucleotides read TGTGCCAGCAGCGAGGGGGACACTATCCCTCAGCCCCAGCATTTT.

This sequence joins TRBV19 and TRBJ1-5, with TRBD1 identical over 9 bases. Trimming at V came to 7 bases and at J to 2 bases, leaving 12 bases not matched to a gene. CDR3 length: 17 residues. Germline assignment: CDR1 LNHDA and CDR2 SQIVND (reference sequence). The CDR3 region is CASIGQGWGSGNQPQHF. The CDR3 nucleotides are TGTGCCAGTATCGGACAGGGGTGGGGATCCGGCAATCAGCCCCAGCATTTT.

The gene calls are TRBV12-5 and TRBJ1-3, with D possibly TRBD1 on 5 matching bases. Looked up from germline, CDR1 is LGHNT and CDR2 is FRNRAP. The V gene lost 6 bases and the J gene lost 6 bases, with 15 bases spanning the gap. CDR3 length: 14 residues. This chain's CDR3 is CASGPWTTENTIYF. DNA of the CDR3: TGTGCTAGTGGCCCTTGGACAACGGAAAACACCATATATTTT.

The chain has TRBV19 and TRBJ1-5; maybe TRBD1 (5 bases). The V end was cut by 11 bases, the J end by 3 bases, with 14 bases between. The CDR3 is 13 residues long. Germline CDR1 and CDR2: LNHDA and SQIVND (reference sequence). CDR3 nucleotide sequence: TGTGCCTGTCTCTGGGGCCCCAATCAGCCCCAGCATTTT. Residues: CACLWGPNQPQHF.

This rearrangement joins TRBV29-1 to TRBJ2-3; TRBD2 aligns across 9 bases. CDR3 length equals 16 residues. CDR1 is SQVTM, CDR2 ANQGSEA, per germline. V lost 7 bases and J lost 5; bases outside the gene matches: 16. The CDR3 here is CSGSGPLAGRRDTQYF. In DNA, the CDR3 is TGCAGCGGCAGCGGGCCGCTAGCGGGAAGACGAGATACGCAGTATTTT.

The J gene is TRBJ1-2, the V gene TRBV7-9; weak D call: TRBD1 (5 bases). Between the trimmed V and J ends, which lost 4 bases and 4 bases, there was a span of 13 bases. CDR3 size: 14 residues. The germline gives CDR1 SEHNR, CDR2 FQNEAQ (reference sequence). The CDR3 reads CASSSSGASYGYTF. As DNA, the CDR3 is TGTGCCAGCAGCTCTAGTGGGGCTTCCTATGGCTACACCTTC.

The chain has TRBV12-3 or TRBV12-4 and TRBJ2-3; weak D call: TRBD2 (5 bases). This CDR3 contains 12 residues. Trimming stripped 5 bases from V and 5 bases from J, with 8 bases between. CDR3: CASSAAGDTQYF. CDR3 bases: TGTGCCAGCAGTGCGGCGGGAGATACGCAGTATTTT.

The gene calls are TRBV28 and TRBJ2-7; D call uncertain. CDR1 is MDHEN, CDR2 SYDVKM, per germline. This CDR3 is 12 amino acids long. Trimming removed 0 bases from V and 5 bases from J, with 5 bases in between. The DNA of the CDR3 is TGTGCCAGCAGTTTATGGAGGAACGAGCAGTACTTC. This sequence encodes CASSLWRNEQYF.

This clone was seen more than once but under ten times. This chain connects TRBV13 to TRBJ2-3; possible D gene TRBD2, 6 bases. CDR1 is PRHDT and CDR2 is FYEKMQ in the germline V gene (reference sequence). The CDR3 length is 17 residues. Trimming removed 6 bases at V and 2 bases at J, with 21 bases between. DNA for the CDR3: TGTGCCAGCAGACCTAAGACTGAGGGAGGCGTCACAGATACGCAGTATTTT. Translating it yields CASRPKTEGGVTDTQYF.

The rearrangement uses TRBV28 and TRBJ2-7; TRBD1 agrees at 7 bases. CDR1 is MDHEN, CDR2 SYDVKM, per germline. The CDR3 totals 11 residues. J gave up 4 bases and V 9 bases, and 3 bases lay outside the gene matches. The CDR3 loop reads CASLTGYEQYF. The CDR3 coding sequence is TGTGCCAGTCTGACAGGGTACGAGCAGTACTTC.

V is TRBV7-2 and J is TRBJ1-1, with a possible D match to TRBD1 (6 bases). This CDR3 spans 17 amino acids. V was clipped by 2 bases and J by 0 bases, with 16 bases between them. Per the germline V gene, CDR1 is SGHTA and CDR2 is FQGNSA. The CDR3 spells CASSLRTGSVMNTEAFF. In DNA, the CDR3 is TGTGCCAGCAGCTTACGTACAGGGTCGGTCATGAACACTGAAGCTTTCTTT.

The chain uses TRBV15 and TRBJ1-5, with D hard to call. The V gene lost 4 bases and the J gene lost 9 bases, with 10 bases spanning the gap. Looked up from germline, CDR1 is LNHNV and CDR2 is YYDKDF (reference sequence). The CDR3 loop spans 12 amino acids. This chain's CDR3 is CATSIVGGPQHF. The CDR3 nucleotides are TGTGCCACCAGCATTGTCGGCGGGCCCCAGCATTTT.

The rearrangement joins TRBV10-3 to TRBJ2-7; no clear D gene. Germline-derived CDR1 and CDR2 are ENHRY and SYGVKD. Trimming took 4 bases from V and 5 from J, leaving 9 bases between them. CDR3 size: 12 residues. As DNA, the CDR3 is TGTGCCATCAGTGGCTGGTTAGACGAGCAGTACTTC. Translation gives CAISGWLDEQYF.

The chain recombines TRBV19 with TRBJ1-2, with 8 nucleotides matching TRBD1. This CDR3 spans 14 amino acids. CDR1 and CDR2 from the germline V gene are LNHDA and SQIVND (reference sequence). The trim removed 8 bases at V and 0 bases at J, leaving 5 bases unmatched. CDR3 DNA sequence: TGTGCCAGTGGGACAGGCCGTCCTAACTATGGCTACACCTTC. Translated, it gives CASGTGRPNYGYTF.

This clone was recorded once. The genes are TRBV3-1 (or the pseudogene TRBV3-2) and TRBJ1-3, with 7 bases fitting TRBD1. This CDR3 is built from 15 residues. Germline trimming cut 1 base from V and 3 bases from J; bases unmatched to any gene: 3. Germline CDR1 is LGHDT and CDR2 is YNNKEL (reference sequence). The CDR3 nucleotides read TGTGCCAGCAGCCAAGTCCCAGGGGGTGGAAACACCATATATTTT. This translates into CASSQVPGGGNTIYF.